This T cell receptor beta chain is drawn from a study of T cell changes during pregnancy in multiple sclerosis. TCRdb's table, derived via immunoSEQ multiplex PCR, lists solely in-frame clones and lacks some. Of tens of thousands of clones listed, more than 85% were seen once; the top ten hold roughly 1.4%. V was shortened by 4 bases and J by 5 bases, with 11 bases between the two germline ends. Germline CDR1 reads MNHNY; CDR2 reads SVGAGI (reference sequence). This CDR3 has 13 amino acids. This receptor was taken from a female donor with multiple sclerosis, enrolled in a pregnancy study. This material consisted of peripheral blood, taken in the first trimester of pregnancy. V and J are TRBV6-6 and TRBJ1-1; D may be TRBD1 (6 bases). In DNA form, the CDR3 reads TGTGCCAGCAGTTCGAGGGGGTATACTGAAGCTTTCTTT. It is translated as CASSSRGYTEAFF.